This paragraph covers one T cell receptor beta chain sequence. This clonotype has ten or more counts. Its antigen is currently not known. Per-base qualities were not stored, and no clone one base away is much larger. TCRdb names Illumina HiSeq 2500 as the instrument used. TCR beta libraries were prepared by quantitative 5'-RACE with molecular barcodes. The published analysis was carried out like this. A new computational method, built on a probabilistic model of VDJ rearrangement, was used to identify disease-linked TCR variants. The public reads were reprocessed in TCRdb via fastp at Q25 and MiXCR, keeping in-frame beta chains. Duplicate CDR3 protein sequences are folded into a single record with the most common DNA and genes. These V and J calls originate from TCRdb's pipeline instead of the authors' own analysis. Here the sample has about 320,000 distinct CDR3 sequences; 11% occur a single time. Clones ranked in the top ten supply roughly 9% of the sample.

The data are from a study of CD8 T cells in ankylosing spondylitis (TCRdb year 2017). Regarding the research as a whole: The study profiled T cell receptor beta repertoires in healthy donors and ankylosing spondylitis patients to find disease-linked TCR variants. In total, the full study cohort was made up of roughly 110 healthy donors and 25 or so ankylosing spondylitis patients. Peripheral blood was sampled, and synovial fluid was also collected from ankylosing spondylitis patients.

What the work shows at the level of the full study, not this receptor alone: Significant enrichment of the disease-linked clones was reported in matched synovial fluid samples from ankylosing spondylitis patients. Some TCR beta motif variants had previously been reported in synovial fluid and blood of reactive arthritis patients, which suggested common disease-initiation mechanisms. The disease-linked clones had a CD8+ phenotype and were found at relatively low frequencies in peripheral blood. Blood from ankylosing spondylitis patients appeared to be characterized by a TCR beta motif composed of under ten highly homologous amino acid variants.

The germline V and J ends show losses of 0 bases and 9 bases respectively, and no gene match explains 8 bases of the junction. CDR1 and CDR2, per the germline V gene (reference sequence), are DFQATT and SNEGSKA. Inclusive of the bounding cysteine and phenylalanine, the CDR3 is 15 residues long. Only CDR3 DNA is held: 45 bases, read in frame from base 1. Sequences were obtained from blood, either unsorted or a sorted T cell fraction (not recorded which). The TCR comes from a female donor with ankylosing spondylitis or in good health (not recorded which). The V and J segments used are TRBV20-1 and TRBJ1-6; 7 middle bases align to TRBD1. The CDR3 in this case is CSARDRGPLFSPLHF. The DNA sequence is given as TGCAGTGCTAGAGATAGGGGGCCTTTGTTTTCACCCCTCCACTTT.